This T cell receptor (beta chain) was sequenced in a study of cytomegalovirus exposure and HLA in healthy donors. This PCR relied on a set of 60 Vbeta primers and 13 Jbeta primers. Here immunoSEQ multiplex PCR was the method, and the copy in TCRdb shows in-frame clones only, minus some. The sample records about 160,000 clones, about 65% being singletons. Concerning this clone itself: The antigen is not known.

Study results and limitations: Indistinguishable V segments, including TRBV6-2 and TRBV6-3, were excluded. A prior analysis recorded that most TCR beta V segments were productive about 87% or about 30% of the time.

V was clipped by 0 bases and J by 7 bases; unmatched bases: 1. Germline CDR1 and CDR2: MGHRA and YSYEKL. The CDR3 covers 15 residues. The gene calls are TRBV4-1 and TRBJ1-6, with 9 bases that match TRBD1. The sample taken for sequencing was PBMCs. The TCR comes from a woman aged 25 to 39 in good health and CMV-seronegative. The CDR3 DNA is TGCGCCAGCAGCCAAGATGGGACAGGGAATTCACCCCTCCACTTT. The encoded protein is CASSQDGTGNSPLHF.